This is a list of T cell receptor beta chains from one sample in a study of CD8+ T cells in alopecia areata. Assay: immunoSEQ multiplex PCR; the TCRdb copy retains only in-frame clones and omits some. The sample holds around 100,000 clones; 85% to 90% are singletons and the top ten take over 8.5%. Material: CD8+ T cells sorted from blood, obtained around week 31, from a patient treated with tofacitinib. Receptors originate from a human donor with alopecia areata. Both conserved end residues are part of each CDR3. D genes are given only for firm matches.

D: TRBD2
V: TRBV7-8
J: TRBJ2-1
CDR3: CASSFGRGGLNEQFF

D: .
V: TRBV7-9
J: TRBJ2-7
CDR3: CASSLTGAYEQYF

D: TRBD2
V: TRBV7-2
J: TRBJ2-2
CDR3: CASSLSGGNSATGELFF

D: .
V: TRBV27
J: TRBJ1-2
CDR3: CASSLSGFDYGYTF

D: .
V: TRBV25-1
J: .
CDR3: CASSETEWNEQYF

D: .
V: TRBV27
J: TRBJ2-1
CDR3: CASFWGNEQFF

D: TRBD1
V: TRBV19
J: TRBJ2-7
CDR3: CASSMTGYEQYF

D: .
V: TRBV29-1
J: TRBJ1-5
CDR3: CSVQGTYDQPQHF

D: TRBD1
V: TRBV27
J: TRBJ2-5
CDR3: CASSAGTAYQETQYF

D: .
V: TRBV7-9
J: TRBJ2-7
CDR3: CASTKGGYEQYF

D: .
V: TRBV19
J: TRBJ1-2
CDR3: CASFEGGDTNYGYTF

D: .
V: TRBV7-2
J: TRBJ1-1
CDR3: CASSFRDTEAFF

D: TRBD1
V: TRBV7-9
J: TRBJ2-5
CDR3: CASSLVQGAETQYF

D: TRBD1
V: TRBV5-6
J: TRBJ1-2
CDR3: CASRDRGQRGYTF

D: .
V: TRBV9
J: TRBJ2-2
CDR3: CASSPPGPRTGELFF

D: .
V: TRBV18
J: TRBJ1-2
CDR3: CASSPPDSNYGYTF

D: .
V: TRBV10-3
J: TRBJ2-7
CDR3: CATGPSYEQYF

D: TRBD2
V: TRBV5-4
J: TRBJ2-3
CDR3: CASSLNGLAGGDTQYF

D: .
V: TRBV4-1
J: TRBJ2-3
CDR3: CASSLTFGDTQYF

D: .
V: TRBV30
J: TRBJ2-3
CDR3: CAWRVEVTDTQYF

D: TRBD1
V: TRBV6-6
J: TRBJ1-5
CDR3: CASSTGQGQPQHF

D: .
V: TRBV6-4
J: TRBJ2-3
CDR3: CASSEGPTDTQYF

D: .
V: TRBV27
J: TRBJ2-7
CDR3: CASSLQWRGTYEQYF

D: .
V: TRBV27
J: TRBJ2-1
CDR3: CASNKGNEQFF

D: .
V: TRBV5-4
J: TRBJ1-1
CDR3: CASSLTDMNTEAFF

D: .
V: TRBV25-1
J: TRBJ2-7
CDR3: CASSAGGTYEQYF

D: .
V: TRBV5-1
J: TRBJ2-7
CDR3: CASRTGPNDEQYF

D: TRBD2
V: TRBV4-2
J: TRBJ2-3
CDR3: CASSQDLIPRREGADTQYF

D: .
V: TRBV9
J: TRBJ2-7
CDR3: CASSPTGMVPSAEQYF

D: .
V: TRBV6-6
J: TRBJ2-1
CDR3: CASSGGPNEQFF

D: .
V: TRBV7-3
J: TRBJ2-7
CDR3: CASSPTEDSYEQYF

D: .
V: TRBV7-6
J: TRBJ1-4
CDR3: CASSSEVGANEKLFF

D: .
V: TRBV29-1
J: TRBJ2-7
CDR3: CSVKSLEGVYEQYF

D: .
V: TRBV9
J: TRBJ1-3
CDR3: CASSIDSTSGNTIYF

D: TRBD1
V: TRBV9
J: TRBJ2-7
CDR3: CASSVMTGGEQYF

D: .
V: TRBV7-6
J: TRBJ2-2
CDR3: CASSSGGSGELFF

D: .
V: TRBV5-1
J: TRBJ2-7
CDR3: CASSPDSPLYEQYF

D: .
V: TRBV13
J: TRBJ2-7
CDR3: CASSLGIYEQYF

D: .
V: TRBV14
J: TRBJ1-1
CDR3: CASSQDLWQKEAFF

D: .
V: TRBV9
J: TRBJ1-2
CDR3: CASSTWDANYGYTF

D: TRBD1
V: TRBV5-1
J: TRBJ1-1
CDR3: CASSLGQGVANTEAFF

D: TRBD2
V: TRBV4-1
J: TRBJ2-3
CDR3: CASSQDNVLAGVTDTQYF

D: .
V: TRBV7-9
J: TRBJ2-7
CDR3: CASSPTSSASEQYF

D: .
V: TRBV9
J: TRBJ2-3
CDR3: CASSDDLFSGADTQYF

D: .
V: TRBV4-1
J: TRBJ2-4
CDR3: CASSQILSDRTKNIQYF

D: .
V: TRBV30
J: TRBJ2-7
CDR3: CAWALANSYEQYF

D: .
V: TRBV29-1
J: TRBJ2-1
CDR3: CSVEGYSGQISSYNEQFF

D: .
V: TRBV11-2
J: TRBJ2-3
CDR3: CASSLGLWGGSTDTQYF

D: TRBD1
V: TRBV6-5
J: TRBJ1-2
CDR3: CASSLQGDGYGYTF